The table lists the clone carrying this T cell receptor (beta chain) with a count of one. The entry originates in a study of blood T cells in healthy people across ages. A sample-barcoded 5' primer and a J-beta primer mix were used in a second PCR of roughly 7 to 11 cycles. TCRdb analysed the 5' RACE reads with MiXCR anew, one entry per CDR3 protein. Here the sample spans about 670,000 distinct CDR3 sequences, approximately 52% being singletons. The sequenced sample was blood. The origin of this receptor is a woman aged 80 or over in good health.

CDR3 region: CASSIGGSANYGYTF. CDR3 in DNA: TGTGCCAGTAGTATAGGAGGCAGTGCTAACTATGGCTACACCTTC. The rearrangement joins TRBV19 to TRBJ1-2; no clear D gene. This CDR3 contains 15 residues. Trimming shortened V by 1 base and J by 0 bases, and 9 bases separated the two germline ends. The V gene's germline CDR1 is LNHDA and CDR2 SQIVND (reference sequence).